This entry features one TCR beta chain sequence. Its antigen is not known. The CDR3 is 15 residues long. The trim removed 2 bases at V and 2 bases at J, leaving 5 bases unmatched. From germline, CDR1 is SGHKS and CDR2 YYEKEE (reference sequence). Profiled with immunoSEQ multiplex PCR; TCRdb holds only in-frame clones, not every one. The sample consists of about 360,000 clones, about nine tenths of them appearing once. The sample belongs to a study of cytomegalovirus exposure and HLA in healthy donors. Findings and limits, study-wide: Through in vitro validation, three CMV-associated chains were shown to be specific for CMV antigens.

This receptor was obtained from a woman aged 18-30 years in good health and CMV-seronegative. This chain links TRBV5-5 with TRBJ2-3, with 7 nucleotides matching TRBD1. Sequenced input: PBMCs. CDR3 residues: CASSFAGQVTDTQYF. The DNA of the CDR3 is TGTGCCAGCAGCTTCGCCGGACAGGTCACAGATACGCAGTATTTT.